This TCR beta chain was retrieved from a study of blood T cell repertoires in COVID-19. Study-level background: Sources were T cells, B-cell-depleted T cells, or PBMCs; the material itself was cDNA or gDNA.

V lost 6 bases and J lost 9, with 16 bases in between. The germline V gene encodes CDR1 SGHNT and CDR2 YYREEE (reference sequence). This CDR3 region has 13 residues. Methods used by the authors: Reference gene primer amplification in the assay estimated nucleated cell counts. The repertoire was sequenced with immunoSEQ multiplex PCR; TCRdb's copy has only in-frame clones and lacks some. V and J calls and clone size follow that table, whereas D and trimming were derived from the DNA. Among 130,000 to 150,000 clones listed, 78% were seen once. The chain combines TRBV5-4 with TRBJ2-1, with D possibly being TRBD2 (5 bases). The receptor was isolated from a woman aged 55-70 years with acute or convalescent COVID-19. Specimen: peripheral blood. The CDR3 sequence is CASTPEPRGEQFF. The CDR3 region has the DNA TGTGCCAGCACCCCCGAGCCCCGGGGTGAGCAGTTCTTC. The full variable domain, rest sourced from reference TRBV5-4 and TRBJ2-1, is ETGVTQSPTHLIKTRGQQVTLRCSSQSGHNTVSWYQQALGQGPQFIFQYYREEENGRGNFPPRFSGLQFPNYSSELNVNALELDDSALYLCASTPEPRGEQFFGPGTRLTVL.